Shown below are 10 T cell receptor beta chains from a single sample sequenced in a study of T cell changes during pregnancy in multiple sclerosis. Assay: immunoSEQ multiplex PCR; the TCRdb copy retains only in-frame clones and omits some. The table shows about 52,000 clones, with 85% to 95% occurring only once. The sample consisted of CD4+ T cells from peripheral blood mononuclear cells, taken in the third trimester of pregnancy. The receptors were sampled from a female donor with multiple sclerosis, enrolled in a pregnancy study.

The DNA of the CDR3 is TGTGCCAGCAGCCGGACTAGCGGGAGGGCCGGGGGTACCGGGGAGCTGTTTTTT. It codes for CASSRTSGRAGGTGELFF. The chain combines TRBV9 with TRBJ2-2, with 15 positions matching TRBD2. With V trimmed by 4 bases and J by 5 bases, 9 bases remained unmatched. The germline gives CDR1 SGDLS, CDR2 YYNGEE. The CDR3 runs 18 residues.

The rearrangement uses TRBV28 and TRBJ2-1, with 8 bases fitting TRBD2. This CDR3 comprises 15 residues. CDR1 and CDR2 from the germline V gene are MDHEN and SYDVKM. Trimming took 8 bases from V and 3 from J; bases not matched to a gene: 9. CDR3 loop: CASRAGGLIYNEQFF. CDR3 DNA: TGTGCCAGCCGGGCGGGAGGATTAATCTACAATGAGCAGTTCTTC.

The DNA of the CDR3 is TGTGCCAGCAGATGGTCAGATCTCCTCACAGATACGCAGTATTTT. Protein sequence: CASRWSDLLTDTQYF. The rearrangement uses TRBV2 and TRBJ2-3; D is undetermined. V was trimmed by 6 bases and J by 2 bases, leaving 15 bases between them. Germline values: CDR1 SNHLY, CDR2 FYNNEI. The CDR3 has 15 residues.

J is TRBJ2-7 and V is TRBV28; D may be TRBD1 (6 bases). V lost 8 bases, J lost 0 bases, and 14 bases lay in between. Germline lookup yields CDR1 MDHEN and CDR2 SYDVKM. This CDR3 spans 14 amino acids. CDR3 residues: CASRYGQPSYEQYF. The CDR3 nucleotides read TGTGCCAGCCGTTACGGACAGCCCTCCTACGAGCAGTACTTC.

The gene calls are TRBV30 and TRBJ2-7; D unresolved. Trimming removed 3 bases at V and 1 base at J, with 7 bases between. The germline gives CDR1 GTSNPN, CDR2 SVGIG (reference sequence). This CDR3 comprises 12 residues. The DNA of the CDR3 is TGTGCCTGGAGCCTCTCGTCCTACGAGCAGTACTTC. It encodes CAWSLSSYEQYF.

V is TRBV28 and J is TRBJ2-7; 10 nucleotides agree with TRBD1. Germline loops: CDR1 MDHEN, CDR2 SYDVKM. There are 15 residues in the CDR3. The junction had 12 bases not matched to a gene; V was cut back by 6 bases and J by 7 bases. The CDR3 DNA is TGTGCCAGCAGAACACGACAGGGGGCGTTGGGGGAGCAGTACTTC. Translated: CASRTRQGALGEQYF.

The chain links TRBV5-6 to TRBJ2-5; 14 nucleotides line up with TRBD2. The V segment lost 6 bases and the J segment 4 bases; nucleotides outside the gene matches: 5. CDR1 SGHDT and CDR2 YYEEEE come from the germline V gene. The CDR3 sequence is 15 residues long. This CDR3 is CASTATSGGAETQYF. The CDR3 DNA sequence: TGTGCCAGCACCGCGACTAGCGGGGGGGCAGAGACCCAGTACTTC.

This clone was picked up one time. V gene TRBV10-1 combines with J gene TRBJ1-1; D possibly corresponds to TRBD1 (6 bases). The germline V gene has CDR1 WNHNN and CDR2 SYGVQD (reference sequence). Trimming left V 0 bases short and J 3 bases short, with 8 bases between. The CDR3 spans 14 residues. The CDR3 spells CASSESGGYTEAFF. The CDR3 DNA is TGCGCCAGCAGTGAGTCAGGGGGTTACACTGAAGCTTTCTTT.

This chain uses TRBV27 with TRBJ2-7; D gene uncertain. The CDR3 length is 9 residues. Germline assignment: CDR1 MNHEY and CDR2 SMNVEV (reference sequence). V shed 8 bases and J shed 5 bases, with 4 bases lying between them. The CDR3 region is CASSNEQYF. Written as DNA, the CDR3 is TGTGCCAGCTCAAACGAGCAGTACTTC.

Only one count was recorded for this clone. The chain is built from TRBV7-9 and TRBJ2-7; D may be TRBD2 (6 bases). The CDR3 is 18 residues long. The germline gives CDR1 SEHNR, CDR2 FQNEAQ (reference sequence). Trimming shortened V by 0 bases and J by 3 bases, and 21 bases separated the two germline ends. CDR3 in amino acids: CASSLATGDLRRDYEQYF. As DNA, the CDR3 is TGTGCCAGCAGCTTAGCGACCGGGGACTTGAGACGGGACTACGAGCAGTACTTC. Together with reference TRBV7-9 and TRBJ2-7, the CDR3 gives the full variable domain: DTGVSQNPRHKITKRGQNVTFRCDPISEHNRLYWYRQTLGQGPEFLTYFQNEAQLEKSRLLSDRFSAERPKGSFSTLEIQRTEQGDSAMYLCASSLATGDLRRDYEQYFGPGTRLTVT.